The 9 T cell receptor beta chains below come from one sample, sequenced in a study of cytomegalovirus exposure and HLA in healthy donors. Repertoires were generated with immunoSEQ multiplex PCR, while TCRdb's copy carries only in-frame clones and drops some. The sample lists 150,000 to 200,000 clones; around 81% were seen once. The sequencing sample was made of PBMCs. The receptors derive from a man aged 25-40 years in good health and CMV-seropositive.

The chain links TRBV21-1 to TRBJ2-7; the table's D call TRBD1 went unverified against the DNA. TRBV21-1 is assigned pseudogene status. This CDR3 is 12 amino acids long. The CDR3 protein is CASRDRAYEQYF. The CDR3 DNA follows: TGTGCCAGCAGGGACAGGGCCTACGAGCAGTACTTC.

The chain joins TRBV7-6 to TRBJ2-3; D not certain. Germline V gene sequence: CDR1 SGHVS, CDR2 FNYEAQ. Trimming stripped 4 bases from V and 1 base from J, with 9 bases between. The CDR3 contains 14 residues. The CDR3 DNA sequence: TGTGCCAGCAGCTCACTCGTGGGCACAGATACGCAGTATTTT. It codes for CASSSLVGTDTQYF.

This chain links TRBV11-2 with TRBJ2-7; TRBD1 matches at 7 bases. The trim removed 7 bases at V and 2 bases at J, leaving 11 bases unmatched. Germline CDR1 is SGHAT and CDR2 is FQNNGV. The CDR3 loop spans 15 amino acids. The DNA of the CDR3 is TGTGCCAGCACCACAAACCGGGACAGCCCCTACGAGCAGTACTTC. Protein product: CASTTNRDSPYEQYF. The complete variable domain, with remaining parts taken from reference TRBV11-2 and TRBJ2-7, reads EAGVAQSPRYKIIEKRQSVAFWCNPISGHATLYWYQQILGQGPKLLIQFQNNGVVDDSQLPKDRFSAERLKGVDSTLKIQPAKLEDSAVYLCASTTNRDSPYEQYFGPGTRLTVT.

The rearrangement joins TRBV4-3 to TRBJ1-1, with TRBD1 as a possible D gene (6 bases). The germline V gene encodes CDR1 LGHNA and CDR2 YSLEER. The CDR3 consists of 18 residues. Trimming pared 3 bases from V and 3 bases from J, leaving 23 bases between. The DNA for the CDR3 is TGCGCCAGCAGCCAGGCGACAGGAAGGATTGGTTGGGACACTGAAGCTTTCTTT. Amino acids: CASSQATGRIGWDTEAFF.

The chain joins TRBV7-3 to TRBJ1-1; 10 nucleotides align to TRBD1. Germline V CDR1 and CDR2: SGHTA, FQGTGA. The CDR3 covers 15 residues. V lost 4 bases to trimming and J lost 0 bases; unmatched junction nucleotides: 2. This CDR3 reads CASSSTGGLNTEAFF. DNA for the CDR3: TGTGCCAGCAGCTCGACAGGGGGCCTGAACACTGAAGCTTTCTTT.

The chain uses TRBV5-4 and TRBJ1-4; D is possibly TRBD1 (5 bases). This CDR3 contains 14 residues. Trimming removed 5 bases from V and 10 bases from J, with 18 bases in between. CDR1 and CDR2 (germline): SGHNT, YYREEE (reference sequence). The CDR3 bases are TGTGCCAGCAGTGGAGGGGCCCCCGGGGGAAAACTGTTTTTT. This translates into CASSGGAPGGKLFF.

In its sample, this clone was seen a few times. The J gene is TRBJ1-6, the V gene TRBV13; possibly TRBD1 for D (6 bases). Trimming pared 5 bases from V and 7 bases from J, leaving 9 bases between. Germline CDR1 is PRHDT and CDR2 is FYEKMQ (reference sequence). The CDR3 loop spans 13 amino acids. Here the CDR3 reads CASSETGNSPLHF. The CDR3 DNA follows: TGTGCCAGCAGCGAAACAGGGAATTCACCCCTCCACTTT.

This chain uses TRBV5-1 with TRBJ1-4, with TRBD1 matching 10 bases. The germline CDR1 and CDR2 sequences are SGHRS and YFSETQ. V lost 2 bases and J lost 12; bases outside the gene matches: 7. The CDR3 has 14 amino acids. The CDR3 sequence: CASSFRDRGKELFF. The CDR3, as DNA: TGCGCCAGCAGCTTCCGGGACAGGGGTAAAGAACTGTTTTTT. Using reference TRBV5-1 and TRBJ1-4 for the parts outside the CDR3, the full variable domain is KAGVTQTPRYLIKTRGQQVTLSCSPISGHRSVSWYQQTPGQGLQFLFEYFSETQRNKGNFPGRFSGRQFSNSRSEMNVSTLELGDSALYLCASSFRDRGKELFFGSGTQLSVL.

The chain recombines TRBV14 with TRBJ2-2; a possible D gene is TRBD1 (5 bases). Deletions cut 0 bases from V and 1 base from J, with 15 bases between. The CDR3 has 18 amino acids. Germline loops: CDR1 SGHDN, CDR2 FVKESK. The DNA of the CDR3 is TGTGCCAGCAGCCAAGATCCGCCAGGACATGTGAACACCGGGGAGCTGTTTTTT. Translating gives CASSQDPPGHVNTGELFF.